The T cell receptor beta chain under discussion was sequenced for a study of blood T cells in healthy people across ages. About the research overall: Per two T cells, template switching captured roughly one barcoded beta molecule. Findings and limits, study-wide: The study found more naive CD4+ cells and higher diversity in long-lived than aged donors.

Concerning this clonotype itself: Its antigen remains unknown.

A J-beta primer mix and a sample-barcoded 5' primer were used in a second PCR of about 6 to 12 cycles. Every cDNA molecule bore a tag from a template-switch adaptor containing 12 random nucleotides. MiXCR, applied by TCRdb to the 5' RACE reads, yields one record per CDR3 protein. The sample carries hundreds of thousands of distinct CDR3 sequences, under 45% recorded once. The length of the CDR3 is 16 residues. Deletions cut 1 base from V and 0 bases from J, with 10 bases between. CDR1 is MNHEY, CDR2 SMNVEV, per germline (reference sequence). This receptor was identified in a man in his 60s in good health. This chain connects TRBV27 to TRBJ2-1; D might be TRBD1 (5 bases). Sequenced sample: blood. CDR3 region: CASSLWGGSSYNEQFF. The CDR3 coding sequence is TGTGCCAGCAGTTTATGGGGCGGCAGCTCCTACAATGAGCAGTTCTTC.